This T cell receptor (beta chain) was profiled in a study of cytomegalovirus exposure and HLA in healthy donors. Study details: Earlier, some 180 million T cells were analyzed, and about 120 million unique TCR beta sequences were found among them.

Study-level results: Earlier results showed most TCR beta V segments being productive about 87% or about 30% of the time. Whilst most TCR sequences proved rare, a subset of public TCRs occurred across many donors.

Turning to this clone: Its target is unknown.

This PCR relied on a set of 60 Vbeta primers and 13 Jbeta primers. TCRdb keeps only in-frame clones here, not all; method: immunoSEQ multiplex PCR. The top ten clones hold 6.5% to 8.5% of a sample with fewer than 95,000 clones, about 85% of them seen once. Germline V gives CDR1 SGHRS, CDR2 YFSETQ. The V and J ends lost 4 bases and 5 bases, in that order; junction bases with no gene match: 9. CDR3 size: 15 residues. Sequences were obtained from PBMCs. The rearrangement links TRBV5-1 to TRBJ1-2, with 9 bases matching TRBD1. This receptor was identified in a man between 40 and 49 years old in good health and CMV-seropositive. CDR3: CASSVTGGTVYGYTF. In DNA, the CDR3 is TGCGCCAGCAGCGTGACAGGGGGAACGGTGTATGGCTACACCTTC.